This T cell receptor (beta chain) is drawn from a study of beta chain features in type 1 diabetes. Study at large: In age, gender and cell yields, patients were similar to healthy donors.

Every isolated RNA sample was fully reverse transcribed, so sequencing captured expressed TCRB transcripts. Sequenced by immunoSEQ multiplex PCR; TCRdb stores in-frame clones only, minus some. The sample comprises about 240,000 clones, 14% of which are singletons, and approximately 0.021% rests with the top ten. V lost 6 bases and J lost 1, with 9 bases in between. This CDR3 has 13 amino acids. CDR1 is MNHEY, CDR2 SVGAGI, per germline. The table lists this clone with a few counts. Its antigen is currently unknown. This sample also contains other DNA sequences that code for the same CDR3. Study observations and caveats: TCRB CDR3s from Type 1 diabetes patients were moderately but significantly shorter in all four CD4+ subsets.

Averaging around 110 mL, one heparinised blood draw came from each individual donor. Once sorted, every population was more than 95% pure. This rearrangement joins TRBV6-5 to TRBJ1-1; weak D call: TRBD1 (6 bases). Material: naive CD4+ T cells from blood. This sequence originates from a man aged 25 to 45 with type 1 diabetes. The CDR3 DNA reads as TGTGCCAGCAGGGAACAGGGGAACACTGAAGCTTTCTTT. Translated: CASREQGNTEAFF.